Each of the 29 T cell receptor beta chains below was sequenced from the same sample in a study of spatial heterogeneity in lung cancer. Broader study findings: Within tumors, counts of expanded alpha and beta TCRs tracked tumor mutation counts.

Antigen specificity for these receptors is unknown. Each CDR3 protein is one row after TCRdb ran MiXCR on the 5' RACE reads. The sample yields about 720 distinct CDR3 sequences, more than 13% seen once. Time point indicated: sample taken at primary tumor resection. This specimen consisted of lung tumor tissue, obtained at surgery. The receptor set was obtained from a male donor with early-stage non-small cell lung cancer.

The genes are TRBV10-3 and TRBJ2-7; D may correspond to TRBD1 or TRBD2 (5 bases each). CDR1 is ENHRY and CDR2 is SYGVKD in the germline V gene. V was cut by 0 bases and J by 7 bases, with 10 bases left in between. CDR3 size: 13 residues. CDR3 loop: CAISESGTREQYF. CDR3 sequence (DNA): TGTGCCATCAGTGAGTCCGGGACGAGGGAGCAGTACTTC.

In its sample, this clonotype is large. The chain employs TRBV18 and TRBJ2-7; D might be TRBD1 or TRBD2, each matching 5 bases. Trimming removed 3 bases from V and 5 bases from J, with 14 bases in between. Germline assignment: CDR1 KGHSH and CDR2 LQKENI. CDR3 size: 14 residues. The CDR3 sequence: CASSPGTASHEQYF. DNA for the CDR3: TGTGCCAGCTCACCCGGGACGGCAAGCCACGAGCAGTACTTC.

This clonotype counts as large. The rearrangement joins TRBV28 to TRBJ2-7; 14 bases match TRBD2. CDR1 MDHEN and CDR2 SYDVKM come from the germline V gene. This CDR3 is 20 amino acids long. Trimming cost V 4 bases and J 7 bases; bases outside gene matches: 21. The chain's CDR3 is CASSSVAGTSGRELSGEQYF. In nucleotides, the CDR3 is TGTGCCAGCAGTTCTGTGGCCGGGACTAGCGGGAGAGAACTATCGGGGGAGCAGTACTTC.

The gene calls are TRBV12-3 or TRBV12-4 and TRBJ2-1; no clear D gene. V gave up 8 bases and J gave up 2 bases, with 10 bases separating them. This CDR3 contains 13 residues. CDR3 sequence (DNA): TGTGCCAGCTTAAGATCGCCCTACAATGAGCAGTTCTTC. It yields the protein CASLRSPYNEQFF.

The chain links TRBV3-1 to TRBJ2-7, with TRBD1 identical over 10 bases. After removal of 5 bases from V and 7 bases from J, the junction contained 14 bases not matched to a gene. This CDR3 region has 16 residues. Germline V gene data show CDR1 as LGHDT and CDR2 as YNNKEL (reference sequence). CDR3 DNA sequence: TGTGCCAGCAGCTCATCAGCCGGGACAGGGGTTCGGGAGCAGTACTTC. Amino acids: CASSSSAGTGVREQYF.

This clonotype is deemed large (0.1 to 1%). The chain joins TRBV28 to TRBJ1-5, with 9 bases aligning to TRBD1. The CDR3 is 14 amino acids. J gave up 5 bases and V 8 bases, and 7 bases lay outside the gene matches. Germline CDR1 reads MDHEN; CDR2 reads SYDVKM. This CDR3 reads CASSQGAGDQPQHF. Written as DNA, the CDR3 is TGTGCCAGCTCACAGGGGGCCGGAGATCAGCCCCAGCATTTT. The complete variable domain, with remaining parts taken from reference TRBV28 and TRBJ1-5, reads DVKVTQSSRYLVKRTGEKVFLECVQDMDHENMFWYRQDPGLGLRLIYFSYDVKMKEKGDIPEGYSVSREKKERFSLILESASTNQTSMYLCASSQGAGDQPQHFGDGTRLSIL.

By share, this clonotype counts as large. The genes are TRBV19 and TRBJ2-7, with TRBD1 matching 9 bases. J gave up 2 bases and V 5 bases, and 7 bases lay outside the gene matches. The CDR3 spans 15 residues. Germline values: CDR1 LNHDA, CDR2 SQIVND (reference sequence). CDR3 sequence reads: CASSVGTGKAYEQYF. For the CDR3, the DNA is TGTGCCAGTAGTGTAGGGACAGGGAAGGCCTACGAGCAGTACTTC.

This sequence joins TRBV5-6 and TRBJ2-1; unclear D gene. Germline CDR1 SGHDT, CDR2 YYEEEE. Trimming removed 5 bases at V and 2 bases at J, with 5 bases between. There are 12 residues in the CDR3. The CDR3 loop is CASRNTYNEQFF. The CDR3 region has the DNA TGTGCCAGCAGAAATACCTACAATGAGCAGTTCTTC.

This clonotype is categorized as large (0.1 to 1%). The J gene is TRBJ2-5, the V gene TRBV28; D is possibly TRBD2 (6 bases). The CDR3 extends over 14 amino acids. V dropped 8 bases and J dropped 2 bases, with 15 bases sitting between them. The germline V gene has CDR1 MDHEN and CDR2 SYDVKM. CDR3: CASGGNDGQETQYF. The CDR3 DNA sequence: TGTGCCAGCGGAGGGAACGACGGGCAAGAGACCCAGTACTTC.

CDR3 nucleotide sequence: TGCGCCAGCAGCCGAAGCCTAGCGGGAAACCACAATGAGCAGTTCTTC. Translation gives CASSRSLAGNHNEQFF. The V gene is TRBV5-1, the J gene TRBJ2-1, with 9 bases lining up with TRBD2. Germline V CDR1 and CDR2: SGHRS, YFSETQ. V lost 4 bases to trimming and J lost 5 bases; unmatched junction nucleotides: 10. The CDR3 runs 16 residues.

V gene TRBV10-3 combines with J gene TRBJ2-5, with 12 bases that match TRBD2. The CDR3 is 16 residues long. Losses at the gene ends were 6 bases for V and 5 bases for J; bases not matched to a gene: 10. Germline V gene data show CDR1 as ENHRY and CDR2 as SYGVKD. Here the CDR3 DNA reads TGTGCCATCAGGCGGACTAGCGGGGAGCAGGGGGAGACCCAGTACTTC. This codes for CAIRRTSGEQGETQYF.

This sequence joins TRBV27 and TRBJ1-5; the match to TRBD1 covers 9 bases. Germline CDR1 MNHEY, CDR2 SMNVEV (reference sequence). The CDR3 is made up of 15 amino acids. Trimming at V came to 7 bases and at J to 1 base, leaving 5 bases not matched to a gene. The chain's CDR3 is CASKAGTGSNQPQHF. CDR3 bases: TGTGCCAGCAAGGCAGGGACAGGGAGCAATCAGCCCCAGCATTTT.

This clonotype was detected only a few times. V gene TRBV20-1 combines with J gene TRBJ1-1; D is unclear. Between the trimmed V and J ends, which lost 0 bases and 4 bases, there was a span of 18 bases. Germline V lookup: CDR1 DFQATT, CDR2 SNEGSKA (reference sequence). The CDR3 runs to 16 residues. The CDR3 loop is CSARDRRASTGTEAFF. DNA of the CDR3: TGCAGTGCTAGAGATAGAAGGGCCAGCACCGGCACTGAAGCTTTCTTT.

This CDR3 reads CASSQVYGGRAYNEQFF. DNA of the CDR3: TGCGCCAGCAGCCAAGTATACGGGGGGCGAGCCTACAATGAGCAGTTCTTC. The gene calls are TRBV4-1 and TRBJ2-1; weak D call: TRBD2 (7 bases). The CDR3 totals 17 residues. The germline CDR1 and CDR2 sequences are MGHRA and YSYEKL. V lost 1 base and J lost 2, with 15 bases in between.

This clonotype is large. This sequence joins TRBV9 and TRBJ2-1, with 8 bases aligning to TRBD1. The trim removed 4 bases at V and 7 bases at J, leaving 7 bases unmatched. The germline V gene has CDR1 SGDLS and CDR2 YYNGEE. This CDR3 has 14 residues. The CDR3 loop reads CASSPIQGVNEQFF. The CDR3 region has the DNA TGTGCCAGCAGCCCGATACAGGGGGTAAATGAGCAGTTCTTC.

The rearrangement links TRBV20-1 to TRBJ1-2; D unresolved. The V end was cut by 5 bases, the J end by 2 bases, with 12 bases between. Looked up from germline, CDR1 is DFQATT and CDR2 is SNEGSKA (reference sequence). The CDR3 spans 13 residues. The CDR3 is CSAGKTGNYGYTF. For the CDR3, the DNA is TGCAGTGCTGGAAAGACGGGGAACTATGGCTACACCTTC.

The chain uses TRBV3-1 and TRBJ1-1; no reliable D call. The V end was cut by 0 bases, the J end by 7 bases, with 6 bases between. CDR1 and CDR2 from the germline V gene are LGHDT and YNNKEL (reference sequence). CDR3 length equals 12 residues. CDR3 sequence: CASSQDQREAFF. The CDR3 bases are TGTGCCAGCAGCCAAGATCAACGTGAAGCTTTCTTT.

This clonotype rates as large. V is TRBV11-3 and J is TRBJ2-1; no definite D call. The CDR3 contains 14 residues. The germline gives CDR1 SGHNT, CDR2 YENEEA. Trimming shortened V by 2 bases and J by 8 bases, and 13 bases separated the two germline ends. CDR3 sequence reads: CASSLYGDEYEQFF. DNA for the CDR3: TGTGCCAGCAGCTTATATGGGGATGAATATGAGCAGTTCTTC.

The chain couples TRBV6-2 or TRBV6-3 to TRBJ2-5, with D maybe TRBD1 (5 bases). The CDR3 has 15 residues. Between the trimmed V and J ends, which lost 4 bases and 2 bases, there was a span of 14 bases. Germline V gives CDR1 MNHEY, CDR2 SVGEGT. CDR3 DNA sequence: TGTGCCAGCAGTTTACAAGGGGCGCCTCAAGAGACCCAGTACTTC. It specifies CASSLQGAPQETQYF.

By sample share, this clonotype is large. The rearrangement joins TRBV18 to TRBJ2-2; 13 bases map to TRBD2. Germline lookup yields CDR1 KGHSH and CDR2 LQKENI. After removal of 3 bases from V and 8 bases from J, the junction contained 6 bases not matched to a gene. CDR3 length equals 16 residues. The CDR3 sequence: CASSPGLAGSEGELFF. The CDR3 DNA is TGTGCCAGCTCACCGGGACTAGCGGGGTCAGAAGGGGAGCTGTTTTTT.

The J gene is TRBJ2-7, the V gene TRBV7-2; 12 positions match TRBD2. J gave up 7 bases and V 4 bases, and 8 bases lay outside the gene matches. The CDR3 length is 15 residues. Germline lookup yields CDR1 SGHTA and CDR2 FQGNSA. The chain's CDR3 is CASSSRLAGVGEQYF. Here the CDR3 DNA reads TGTGCCAGCAGCTCAAGACTAGCGGGAGTGGGGGAGCAGTACTTC.

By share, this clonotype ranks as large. In DNA, the CDR3 is TGTGCCAGCAGCTTAGTTTTGACGGGGGATGAGCAGTTCTTC. It encodes CASSLVLTGDEQFF. This rearrangement joins TRBV7-2 to TRBJ2-1; a possible D gene is TRBD2 (6 bases). Germline CDR1 SGHTA, CDR2 FQGNSA. With 1 base removed from V and 8 bases from J, the gap between germline ends came to 12 bases. The CDR3 is made up of 14 amino acids.

CDR3 coding DNA: TGTGCCAGCAGTCTAAACAGGGGGTTGTATGAAAAACTGTTTTTT. Its translation: CASSLNRGLYEKLFF. The J gene is TRBJ1-4, the V gene TRBV28; 8 positions agree with TRBD1. Germline CDR1 reads MDHEN; CDR2 reads SYDVKM. J was trimmed by 6 bases and V by 5 bases; bases with no gene match: 8. The CDR3 length is 15 residues.

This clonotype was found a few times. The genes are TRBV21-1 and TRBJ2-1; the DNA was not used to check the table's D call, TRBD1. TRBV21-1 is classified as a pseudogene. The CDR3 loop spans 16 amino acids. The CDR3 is CASSPKAQGVSNEQFF. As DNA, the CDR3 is TGTGCCAGCAGCCCCAAGGCCCAGGGGGTGTCTAATGAGCAGTTCTTC.

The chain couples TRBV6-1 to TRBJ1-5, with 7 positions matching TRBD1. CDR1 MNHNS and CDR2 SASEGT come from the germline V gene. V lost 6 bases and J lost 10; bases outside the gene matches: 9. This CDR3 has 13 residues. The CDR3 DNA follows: TGTGCCAGCAGACTGACAGGGCTTGGACCCCAGCATTTT. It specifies CASRLTGLGPQHF.

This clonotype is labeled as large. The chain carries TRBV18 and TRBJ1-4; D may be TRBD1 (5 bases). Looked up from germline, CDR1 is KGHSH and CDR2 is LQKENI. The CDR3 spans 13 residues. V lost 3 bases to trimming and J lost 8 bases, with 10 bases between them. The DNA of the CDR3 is TGTGCCAGCTCACCTGGGGCAGAGGAAAAACTGTTTTTT. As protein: CASSPGAEEKLFF.

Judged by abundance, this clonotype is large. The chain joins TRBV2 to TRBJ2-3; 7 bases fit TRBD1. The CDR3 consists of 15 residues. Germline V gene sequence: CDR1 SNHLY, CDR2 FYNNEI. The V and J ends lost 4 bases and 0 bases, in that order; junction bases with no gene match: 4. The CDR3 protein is CASSGGTASTDTQYF. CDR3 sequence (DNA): TGTGCCAGCAGTGGGGGGACAGCTAGCACAGATACGCAGTATTTT.

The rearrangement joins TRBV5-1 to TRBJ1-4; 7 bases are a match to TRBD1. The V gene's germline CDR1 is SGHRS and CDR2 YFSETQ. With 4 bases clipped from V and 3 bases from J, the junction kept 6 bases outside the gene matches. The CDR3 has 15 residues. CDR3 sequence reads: CASSPPGTANEKLFF. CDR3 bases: TGCGCCAGCAGCCCGCCCGGGACAGCTAATGAAAAACTGTTTTTT.

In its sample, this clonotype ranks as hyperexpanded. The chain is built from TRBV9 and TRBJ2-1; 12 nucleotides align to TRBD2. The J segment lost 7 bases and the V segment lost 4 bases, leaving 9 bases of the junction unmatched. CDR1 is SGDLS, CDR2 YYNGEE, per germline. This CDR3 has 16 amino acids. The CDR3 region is CASSSRTSGVKNEQFF. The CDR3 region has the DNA TGTGCCAGCAGCTCTCGGACTAGCGGGGTAAAGAATGAGCAGTTCTTC.